The clone carrying this T cell receptor beta chain was recorded a few times. This sample stems from a study of blood T cell repertoires in COVID-19. Study background: COVID-19 samples collected from the United States, Italy and Spain covered acute and convalescent phases. Sample material is recorded as cDNA or gDNA derived from T cells, B-cell-depleted T cells, or PBMCs.

In the study's own analysis: The authors estimated nucleated cell counts from reference gene primer amplification. Sequenced by immunoSEQ multiplex PCR; TCRdb stores in-frame clones only, minus some. V and J calls plus clone size are reproduced from that table; the DNA served to infer D and trimming. This table has about 87,000 clones, approximately 71% appearing once. Germline V gene sequence: CDR1 MDHEN, CDR2 SYDVKM. With V trimmed by 6 bases and J by 8 bases, 13 bases remained unmatched. The CDR3 is 16 amino acids. This receptor was taken from a woman in her forties or fifties with acute or convalescent COVID-19. Sample: peripheral blood. This chain links TRBV28 with TRBJ1-2, with 12 bases identical to TRBD1. The CDR3 loop is CASRSPPRDRGQGYTF. The CDR3 nucleotides are TGTGCCAGCAGATCACCCCCCCGGGACAGGGGGCAAGGCTACACCTTC.